The 28 T cell receptor beta chains given below trace back to one sample, sequenced in a study of T-cell memory formation after mild COVID-19. From the 5' RACE reads, TCRdb called clonotypes with MiXCR, one entry per CDR3 protein. The sample includes about 84,000 distinct CDR3 sequences, approximately 15% seen only once; the top ten take about a third. The specimen sequenced was PBMCs or a T cell subset sorted from them (not recorded which). All receptors come from an adult woman who had mild COVID-19 (a few samples of this study predate the infection). Cell type and time point are not known.

In this sample, this clonotype turned up many times. The chain is built from TRBV7-8 and TRBJ2-5; no definite D call. The CDR3 is made up of 14 amino acids. V was cut by 1 base and J by 2 bases, with 8 bases left in between. The germline V gene has CDR1 SGHVS and CDR2 FQNEAQ. CDR3 nucleotide sequence: TGTGCCAGCAGCTTAGGAGCGACACAAGAGACCCAGTACTTC. It is translated as CASSLGATQETQYF.

This clonotype has only a few counts. The rearrangement joins TRBV9 to TRBJ2-1, with 8 bases fitting TRBD2. Trimming took 4 bases from V and 4 from J; bases not matched to a gene: 4. This CDR3 is built from 14 residues. CDR1 and CDR2 (germline): SGDLS, YYNGEE. As DNA, the CDR3 is TGTGCCAGCAGCCTTTCTAGCGGGTACAATGAGCAGTTCTTC. This gives the protein CASSLSSGYNEQFF. The whole variable domain, filled in from reference TRBV9 and TRBJ2-1, reads DSGVTQTPKHLITATGQRVTLRCSPRSGDLSVYWYQQSLDQGLQFLIQYYNGEERAKGNILERFSAQQFPDLHSELNLSSLELGDSALYFCASSLSSGYNEQFFGPGTRLTVL.

The CDR3 loop is CASSLVYTNYGYTF. DNA for the CDR3: TGTGCCAGCAGCTTAGTGTACACCAACTATGGCTACACCTTC. The rearrangement uses TRBV7-2 and TRBJ1-2, with no clear D. CDR3 length: 14 amino acids. Trimming stripped 1 base from V and 2 bases from J, with 8 bases between. In germline, CDR1 is SGHTA, CDR2 FQGNSA.

This clonotype was recorded a few times. The rearrangement joins TRBV7-9 to TRBJ2-5; D remains unclear. The germline V gene has CDR1 SEHNR and CDR2 FQNEAQ (reference sequence). The CDR3 has 14 amino acids. Trimming removed 5 bases at V and 2 bases at J, with 12 bases between. The CDR3 region has the DNA TGTGCCAGCAGCCCCCCCACCCCGCAAGAGACCCAGTACTTC. It yields the protein CASSPPTPQETQYF. The complete variable domain, with remaining parts taken from reference TRBV7-9 and TRBJ2-5, reads DTGVSQNPRHKITKRGQNVTFRCDPISEHNRLYWYRQTLGQGPEFLTYFQNEAQLEKSRLLSDRFSAERPKGSFSTLEIQRTEQGDSAMYLCASSPPTPQETQYFGPGTRLLVL.

The genes are TRBV7-6 and TRBJ2-2; a possible D gene is TRBD1 (7 bases). This CDR3 has 17 amino acids. Germline V gene sequence: CDR1 SGHVS, CDR2 FNYEAQ. Trimming stripped 0 bases from V and 4 bases from J, with 15 bases between. The chain's CDR3 is CASSLAPTGRITGELFF. The CDR3 DNA sequence: TGTGCCAGCAGCTTAGCGCCGACAGGGAGGATCACCGGGGAGCTGTTTTTT.

To note about this clonotype: One end of the junction fails to match germline, which may point to a read error. V usage is TRBV24-1 and J usage is TRBJ2-5; a possible D gene is TRBD1 (6 bases). Germline assignment: CDR1 KGHDR and CDR2 SFDVKD. This CDR3 contains 14 residues. The CDR3 here is CDTSSTGIQETQYF. The CDR3 bases are TGTGACACCAGTAGTACAGGGATCCAAGAGACCCAGTACTTC.

This chain connects TRBV24-1 to TRBJ2-3, with D perhaps assigned TRBD1 or TRBD2 (5 bases each). The CDR3 covers 15 residues. Trimming cost V 4 bases and J 2 bases, with 12 bases left between them. Germline V gene lookup returns CDR1 KGHDR and CDR2 SFDVKD. As DNA, the CDR3 is TGTGCCACCAGTGAGAGGGACGACCTCACAGATACGCAGTATTTT. It is translated as CATSERDDLTDTQYF.

This clonotype was counted only a few times. The CDR3, as DNA: TGTGCCATCAGTGATCCCGGGACTATAAAAGCGCAGTATTTT. Translation: CAISDPGTIKAQYF. The J gene is TRBJ2-3, the V gene TRBV10-3; 7 positions agree with TRBD2. V shed 3 bases and J 10 bases; nucleotides not matched to a gene: 10. Germline CDR1 is ENHRY and CDR2 is SYGVKD. The CDR3 runs 14 residues.

The V call is TRBV7-2, the J call TRBJ2-4, with 7 bases matching TRBD1. The CDR3 is 13 amino acids. The germline CDR1 and CDR2 sequences are SGHTA and FQGNSA. V gave up 6 bases and J gave up 5 bases; unmatched junction bases: 4. CDR3 DNA: TGTGCCAGCAGTAGGGGGCACGAAAACATTCAGTACTTC. Translated, it gives CASSRGHENIQYF. Filled out from reference TRBV7-2 and TRBJ2-4, the complete variable domain reads GAGVSQSPSNKVTEKGKDVELRCDPISGHTALYWYRQSLGQGLEFLIYFQGNSAPDKSGLPSDRFSAERTGGSVSTLTIQRTQQEDSAVYLCASSRGHENIQYFGAGTRLSVL.

The chain has TRBV5-6 and TRBJ2-7; tentatively, D is TRBD2 (6 bases). Germline CDR1 SGHDT, CDR2 YYEEEE. With 4 bases removed from V and 4 bases from J, the gap between germline ends came to 15 bases. The CDR3 has 14 residues. The CDR3: CASSATGSRYEQYF. For the CDR3, the DNA is TGTGCCAGCAGCGCCACCGGGAGCAGGTACGAGCAGTACTTC.

The chain couples TRBV9 to TRBJ2-5, with 8 bases aligning to TRBD2. Per germline, CDR1 SGDLS and CDR2 YYNGEE. J gave up 5 bases and V 0 bases, and 18 bases lay outside the gene matches. The CDR3 is 19 amino acids. The CDR3: CASSVDPTGLAGGPETQYF. In DNA form, the CDR3 reads TGTGCCAGCAGCGTAGATCCCACCGGGCTTGCGGGGGGCCCGGAGACCCAGTACTTC.

In this sample, this clonotype turned up a few times. V is TRBV20-1 and J is TRBJ1-1; possibly TRBD1 for D (5 bases). V dropped 1 base and J dropped 4 bases, with 10 bases sitting between them. The CDR3 extends over 13 amino acids. The germline CDR1 and CDR2 sequences are DFQATT and SNEGSKA (reference sequence). CDR3 residues: CSARGRVSTEAFF. CDR3 sequence (DNA): TGCAGTGCTAGAGGCAGGGTGTCCACTGAAGCTTTCTTT.

Points on this clonotype: A clone one base away is much larger, so this may be a read error. The V and J genes are TRBV7-6 and TRBJ2-4; a possible D gene is TRBD1 (5 bases). V shed 1 base and J shed 8 bases, with 18 bases lying between them. The CDR3 spans 16 residues. Germline V lookup: CDR1 SGHVS, CDR2 FNYEAQ. DNA of the CDR3: TGTGCCAGCAGCTTAGGGACATGGGGTTTAGGAGACATTCAGTACTTC. This gives the protein CASSLGTWGLGDIQYF.

Only a few counts were recorded for this clonotype. This chain connects TRBV10-2 to TRBJ2-7, with 10 bases that match TRBD1. J gave up 3 bases and V 4 bases, and 0 bases lay outside the gene matches. The CDR3 sequence is 13 residues long. The germline V gene encodes CDR1 WSHSY and CDR2 SAAADI. The CDR3 region has the DNA TGCGCCAGCAGTGGGACAGGGGGCTACGAGCAGTACTTC. Translating gives CASSGTGGYEQYF.

As DNA, the CDR3 is TGTGCCAGCAGTTTGACCTCCACAGATACGCAGTATTTT. It codes for CASSLTSTDTQYF. The chain has TRBV27 and TRBJ2-3; D not certain. Germline CDR1 reads MNHEY; CDR2 reads SMNVEV (reference sequence). V lost 3 bases and J 2 bases, leaving 6 bases between the germline ends. The CDR3 has 13 amino acids.

This clonotype was seen more than once but under ten times. V and J are TRBV14 and TRBJ2-3; the D gene is possibly TRBD2 (5 bases). The CDR3 consists of 16 residues. In germline, CDR1 is SGHDN, CDR2 FVKESK. Between the trimmed V and J ends, which lost 0 bases and 0 bases, there was a span of 10 bases. CDR3: CASSQESGFSTDTQYF. The CDR3 nucleotides are TGTGCCAGCAGCCAAGAAAGCGGTTTTAGCACAGATACGCAGTATTTT.

V and J are TRBV3-1 and TRBJ1-5; TRBD1 matches at 7 bases. V trimming: 0 bases; J trimming: 2 bases; junction bases outside the gene matches: 4. Germline loops: CDR1 LGHDT, CDR2 YNNKEL (reference sequence). The CDR3 consists of 16 residues. CDR3 sequence: CASSQDSGGGNQPQHF. CDR3 nucleotides: TGTGCCAGCAGCCAAGATTCAGGGGGAGGCAATCAGCCCCAGCATTTT.

J is TRBJ2-3 and V is TRBV12-3 or TRBV12-4; 7 bases line up with TRBD2. J gave up 5 bases and V 0 bases, and 17 bases lay outside the gene matches. The CDR3 has 19 residues. The CDR3 bases are TGTGCCAGCAGTTTAGCGGTCCCCGCGGGGATTCGGGGGGAAGATACGCAGTATTTT. Its translation is CASSLAVPAGIRGEDTQYF.

This clonotype was seen only once. V usage is TRBV4-1 and J usage is TRBJ1-1; D not certain. With 1 base removed from V and 1 base from J, the gap between germline ends came to 13 bases. The CDR3 consists of 16 residues. Germline V CDR1 and CDR2: MGHRA, YSYEKL. For the CDR3, the DNA is TGCGCCAGCAGCCAAGCGTTACTCCTCGGGAACACTGAAGCTTTCTTT. Its protein product is CASSQALLLGNTEAFF.

This sequence joins TRBV29-1 and TRBJ2-6; the D is unclear. The CDR3 is 16 residues long. Germline V gene data show CDR1 as SQVTM and CDR2 as ANQGSEA. V was cut by 5 bases and J by 0 bases, with 14 bases left in between. This CDR3 reads CSVPIPVPSGANVLTF. DNA of the CDR3: TGCAGCGTTCCAATACCAGTCCCCTCTGGGGCCAACGTCCTGACTTTC.

J is TRBJ2-7 and V is TRBV12-3 or TRBV12-4, with D possibly TRBD1 on 5 matching bases. Trimming pared 5 bases from V and 2 bases from J, leaving 13 bases between. This CDR3 comprises 14 residues. CDR3 DNA sequence: TGTGCCAGCAGTATCAGCACAGGAGCCTACGAGCAGTACTTC. Protein sequence: CASSISTGAYEQYF.

This clonotype was found a few times. This sequence joins TRBV7-9 and TRBJ2-5; D gene unclear. The ends were cut back, 4 bases at V and 2 bases at J, with 5 bases in the middle. The CDR3 is 12 residues long. Germline values: CDR1 SEHNR, CDR2 FQNEAQ (reference sequence). CDR3 DNA: TGTGCCAGCAGCTCCTATCAAGAGACCCAGTACTTC. Its translation: CASSSYQETQYF. The full variable domain, with the rest looked up from reference TRBV7-9 and TRBJ2-5, is DTGVSQNPRHKITKRGQNVTFRCDPISEHNRLYWYRQTLGQGPEFLTYFQNEAQLEKSRLLSDRFSAERPKGSFSTLEIQRTEQGDSAMYLCASSSYQETQYFGPGTRLLVL.

There are a few counts of this clonotype. The chain couples TRBV7-8 to TRBJ2-2, with D uncertain. Germline V CDR1 and CDR2: SGHVS, FQNEAQ. Between the trimmed V and J ends, which lost 1 base and 7 bases, there was a span of 13 bases. The length of the CDR3 is 15 residues. The CDR3, as DNA: TGTGCCAGCAGCTTAGTGCCTCTAACTGGCGGGGAGCTGTTTTTT. It yields the protein CASSLVPLTGGELFF. The whole variable domain, filled in from reference TRBV7-8 and TRBJ2-2, reads GAGVSQSPRYKVAKRGQDVALRCDPISGHVSLFWYQQALGQGPEFLTYFQNEAQLDKSGLPSDRFFAERPEGSVSTLKIQRTQQEDSAVYLCASSLVPLTGGELFFGEGSRLTVL.

This clonotype was counted a few times. This rearrangement joins TRBV12-3 or TRBV12-4 to TRBJ2-3; TRBD1 might be the D (5 bases). The CDR3 loop spans 12 amino acids. V was cut by 6 bases and J by 6 bases, with 10 bases left in between. The CDR3 loop is CASSDSGDTQYF. CDR3 coding DNA: TGTGCCAGCAGCGATTCAGGGGATACGCAGTATTTT.

This clonotype was seen only a few times. The rearrangement uses TRBV7-9 and TRBJ2-6; possibly TRBD1 for D (6 bases). The CDR3 totals 15 residues. Trimming removed 5 bases at V and 2 bases at J, with 10 bases between. CDR1 is SEHNR and CDR2 is FQNEAQ in the germline V gene (reference sequence). In DNA, the CDR3 is TGTGCCAGCAGCCTAGGGGGAACTGGGGCCAACGTCCTGACTTTC. This sequence encodes CASSLGGTGANVLTF.

The rearrangement uses TRBV3-1 and TRBJ1-1; D is perhaps TRBD1 (5 bases). This CDR3 has 18 residues. Deletions cut 0 bases from V and 2 bases from J, with 19 bases between. Germline values: CDR1 LGHDT, CDR2 YNNKEL (reference sequence). CDR3 sequence (DNA): TGTGCCAGCAGCCAAGACCTCGCCCGGGGGGGGGTAAACACTGAAGCTTTCTTT. As protein: CASSQDLARGGVNTEAFF.

This clonotype was seen more than once but under ten times. This chain joins TRBV28 and TRBJ1-1; no reliable D call. This CDR3 has 15 residues. V shed 8 bases and J shed 2 bases, with 18 bases lying between them. Germline-derived CDR1 and CDR2 are MDHEN and SYDVKM. CDR3 residues: CASGGETAVNTEAFF. CDR3 coding DNA: TGTGCCAGCGGTGGCGAAACGGCCGTAAACACTGAAGCTTTCTTT.

The chain links TRBV12-3 or TRBV12-4 to TRBJ2-2, with TRBD1 matching over 12 bases. Trimming cost V 6 bases and J 6 bases; bases outside gene matches: 8. The CDR3 is 16 amino acids. CDR3 bases: TGTGCCAGCAGCCCACCGGGACAGGGGGCCTCCGGGGAGCTGTTTTTT. This translates into CASSPPGQGASGELFF.